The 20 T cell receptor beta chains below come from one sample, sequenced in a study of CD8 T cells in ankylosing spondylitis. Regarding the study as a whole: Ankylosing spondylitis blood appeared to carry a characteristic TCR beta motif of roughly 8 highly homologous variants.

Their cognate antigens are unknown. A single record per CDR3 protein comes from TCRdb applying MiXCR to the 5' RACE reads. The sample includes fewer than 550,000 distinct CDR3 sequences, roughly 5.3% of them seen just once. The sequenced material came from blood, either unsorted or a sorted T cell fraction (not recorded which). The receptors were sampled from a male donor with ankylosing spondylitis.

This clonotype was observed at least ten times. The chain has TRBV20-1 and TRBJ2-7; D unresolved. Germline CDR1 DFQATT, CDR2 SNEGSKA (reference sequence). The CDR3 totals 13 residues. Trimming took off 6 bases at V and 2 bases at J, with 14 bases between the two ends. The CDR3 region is CSASPAPAYEQYF. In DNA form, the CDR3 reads TGCAGTGCCAGTCCCGCGCCCGCCTACGAGCAGTACTTC.

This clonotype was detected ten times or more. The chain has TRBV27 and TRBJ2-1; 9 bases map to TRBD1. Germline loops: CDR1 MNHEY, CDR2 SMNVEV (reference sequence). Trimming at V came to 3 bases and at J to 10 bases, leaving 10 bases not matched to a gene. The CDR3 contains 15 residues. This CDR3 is CASSFSGQGVVEQFF. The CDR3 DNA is TGTGCCAGCAGTTTTTCGGGACAGGGTGTCGTGGAGCAGTTCTTC.

The CDR3 nucleotides are TGCAGTGCTACTTACGAACGGGACGGAAGCTCCTACAATGAGCAGTTCTTC. Translating gives CSATYERDGSSYNEQFF. The rearrangement uses TRBV20-1 and TRBJ2-1, with D perhaps matching TRBD1 or TRBD2 (5 bases each). The CDR3 runs 17 residues. CDR1 and CDR2 from the germline V gene are DFQATT and SNEGSKA (reference sequence). V dropped 4 bases and J dropped 0 bases, with 19 bases sitting between them.

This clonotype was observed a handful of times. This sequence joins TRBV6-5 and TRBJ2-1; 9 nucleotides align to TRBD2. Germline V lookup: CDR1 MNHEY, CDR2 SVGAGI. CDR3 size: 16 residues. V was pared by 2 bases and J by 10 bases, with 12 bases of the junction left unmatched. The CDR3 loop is CASSYQTSGATGEQFF. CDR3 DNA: TGTGCCAGCAGTTACCAGACTAGCGGAGCGACCGGAGAGCAGTTCTTC.

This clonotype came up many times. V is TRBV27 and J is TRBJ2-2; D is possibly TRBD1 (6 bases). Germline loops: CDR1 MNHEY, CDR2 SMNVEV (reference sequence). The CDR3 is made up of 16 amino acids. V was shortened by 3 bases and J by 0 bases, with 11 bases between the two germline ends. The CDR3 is CASSFDRLANTGELFF. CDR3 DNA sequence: TGTGCCAGCAGTTTTGACAGGCTCGCGAACACCGGGGAGCTGTTTTTT.

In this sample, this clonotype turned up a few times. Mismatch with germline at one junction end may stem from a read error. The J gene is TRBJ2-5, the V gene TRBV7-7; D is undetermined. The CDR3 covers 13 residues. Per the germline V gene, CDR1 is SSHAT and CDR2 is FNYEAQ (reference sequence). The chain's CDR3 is CASSLRIGETQYF. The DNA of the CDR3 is TGTGCTAGCAGCTTAAGGATCGGGGAGACCCAGTACTTC.

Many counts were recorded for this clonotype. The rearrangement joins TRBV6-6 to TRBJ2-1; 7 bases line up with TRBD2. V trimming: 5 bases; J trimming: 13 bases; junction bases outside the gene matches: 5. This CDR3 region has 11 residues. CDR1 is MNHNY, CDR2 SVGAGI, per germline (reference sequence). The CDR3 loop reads CASSTSAYQFF. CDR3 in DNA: TGTGCCAGCAGTACTAGCGCCTATCAGTTCTTC.

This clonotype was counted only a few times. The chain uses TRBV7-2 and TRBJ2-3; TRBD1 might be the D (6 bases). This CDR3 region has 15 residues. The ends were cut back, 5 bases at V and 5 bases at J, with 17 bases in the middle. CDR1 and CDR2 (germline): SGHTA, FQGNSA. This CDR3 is CASSGVAGARDTQYF. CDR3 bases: TGTGCCAGCAGCGGGGTGGCAGGGGCGCGAGATACGCAGTATTTT.

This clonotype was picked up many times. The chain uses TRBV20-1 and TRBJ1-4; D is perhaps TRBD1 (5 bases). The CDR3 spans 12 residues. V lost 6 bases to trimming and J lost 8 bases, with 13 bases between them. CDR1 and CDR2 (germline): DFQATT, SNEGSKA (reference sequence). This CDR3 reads CSARRGVEKLFF. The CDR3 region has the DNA TGCAGTGCCCGGAGGGGCGTCGAAAAACTGTTTTTT.

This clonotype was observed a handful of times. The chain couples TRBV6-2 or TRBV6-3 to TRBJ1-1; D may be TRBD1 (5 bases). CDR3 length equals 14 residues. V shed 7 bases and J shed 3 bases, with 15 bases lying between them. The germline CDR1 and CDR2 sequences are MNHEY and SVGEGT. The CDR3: CASTPNSRDTEAFF. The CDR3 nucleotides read TGTGCCAGCACCCCGAATTCCAGGGACACTGAAGCTTTCTTT.

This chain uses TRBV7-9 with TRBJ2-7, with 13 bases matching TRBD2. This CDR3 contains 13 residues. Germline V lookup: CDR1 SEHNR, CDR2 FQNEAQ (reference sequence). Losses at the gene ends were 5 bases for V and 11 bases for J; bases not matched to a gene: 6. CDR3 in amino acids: CASSLGGTSGEYF. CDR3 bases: TGTGCCAGCAGCCTGGGGGGGACTAGCGGGGAGTACTTC.

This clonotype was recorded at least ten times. The CDR3 loop reads CASRRLAASYNEQFF. The CDR3 nucleotides are TGTGCCAGCAGGAGACTAGCGGCCTCCTACAATGAGCAGTTCTTC. The chain combines TRBV27 with TRBJ2-1, with 9 bases fitting TRBD2. V lost 6 bases and J lost 0; bases outside the gene matches: 3. The CDR3 has 15 residues. The V gene's germline CDR1 is MNHEY and CDR2 SMNVEV (reference sequence).

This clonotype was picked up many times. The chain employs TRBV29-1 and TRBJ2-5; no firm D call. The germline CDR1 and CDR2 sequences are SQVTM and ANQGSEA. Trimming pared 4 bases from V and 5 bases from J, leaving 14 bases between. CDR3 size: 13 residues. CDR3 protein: CSVVTATGETQYF. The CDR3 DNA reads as TGCAGCGTTGTCACGGCAACCGGGGAGACCCAGTACTTC.

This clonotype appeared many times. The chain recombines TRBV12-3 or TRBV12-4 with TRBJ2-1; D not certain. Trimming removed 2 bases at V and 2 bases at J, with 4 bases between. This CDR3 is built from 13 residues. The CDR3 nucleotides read TGTGCCAGCAGTTTAATCCCCTACAATGAGCAGTTCTTC. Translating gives CASSLIPYNEQFF.

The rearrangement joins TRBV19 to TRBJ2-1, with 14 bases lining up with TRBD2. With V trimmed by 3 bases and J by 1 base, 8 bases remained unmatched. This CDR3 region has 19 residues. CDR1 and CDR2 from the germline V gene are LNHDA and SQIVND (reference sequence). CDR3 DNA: TGTGCCAGTAGTATCCCTATGGGACTAGCGGGAGTGTCCTACAATGAGCAGTTCTTC. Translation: CASSIPMGLAGVSYNEQFF.

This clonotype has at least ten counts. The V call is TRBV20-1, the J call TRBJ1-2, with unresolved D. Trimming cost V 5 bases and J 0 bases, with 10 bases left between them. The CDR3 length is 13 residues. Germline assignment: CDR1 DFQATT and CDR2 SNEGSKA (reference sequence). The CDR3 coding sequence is TGCAGTGCTGGCGCGGCCACTAACTATGGCTACACCTTC. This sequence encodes CSAGAATNYGYTF.

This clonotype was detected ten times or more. The CDR3 sequence is CASKGPRGWSEKLFF. In DNA, the CDR3 is TGTGCCAGCAAAGGTCCCAGGGGATGGAGTGAAAAACTGTTTTTT. This chain links TRBV6-1 with TRBJ1-4; possibly TRBD1 for D (6 bases). The CDR3 runs 15 residues. V was pared by 7 bases and J by 7 bases, with 19 bases between. Germline V gene data show CDR1 as MNHNS and CDR2 as SASEGT.

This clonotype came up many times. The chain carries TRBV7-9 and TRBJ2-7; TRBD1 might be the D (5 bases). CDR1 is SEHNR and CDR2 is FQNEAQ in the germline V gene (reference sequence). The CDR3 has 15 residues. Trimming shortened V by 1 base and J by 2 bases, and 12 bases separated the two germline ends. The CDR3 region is CASSLEIVTAYEQYF. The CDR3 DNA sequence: TGTGCCAGCAGCTTAGAAATCGTGACAGCCTACGAGCAGTACTTC.

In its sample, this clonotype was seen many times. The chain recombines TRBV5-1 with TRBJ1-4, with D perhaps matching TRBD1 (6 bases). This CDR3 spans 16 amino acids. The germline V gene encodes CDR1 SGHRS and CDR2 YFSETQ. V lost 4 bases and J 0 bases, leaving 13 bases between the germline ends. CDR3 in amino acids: CASSTGQFATNEKLFF. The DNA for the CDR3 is TGCGCCAGCAGCACTGGACAGTTTGCAACTAATGAAAAACTGTTTTTT. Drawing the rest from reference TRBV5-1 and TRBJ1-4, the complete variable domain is KAGVTQTPRYLIKTRGQQVTLSCSPISGHRSVSWYQQTPGQGLQFLFEYFSETQRNKGNFPGRFSGRQFSNSRSEMNVSTLELGDSALYLCASSTGQFATNEKLFFGSGTQLSVL.

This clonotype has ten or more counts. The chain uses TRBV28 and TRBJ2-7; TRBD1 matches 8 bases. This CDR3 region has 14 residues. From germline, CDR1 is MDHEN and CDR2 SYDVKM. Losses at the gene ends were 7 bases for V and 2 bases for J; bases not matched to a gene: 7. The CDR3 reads CASTRDRGAYEQYF. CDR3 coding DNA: TGTGCCAGCACGCGAGACAGGGGAGCCTACGAGCAGTACTTC.